The 10 T cell receptor beta chains presented below share a single source sample, sequenced in a study of human T cells and chemical hapten exposure. Regarding time point: pre-sensitization, week 0. Stated treatment: therapeutic diphenylcyclopropenone sensitization with weekly scalp DPC. Using its own MiXCR run on the RACE reads, TCRdb lists one record per CDR3 protein. The sample includes tens of thousands of distinct CDR3 sequences, 7.6% of them seen just once. Specimen: whole blood, collected in connection with sensitization to the hapten diphenylcyclopropenone (DPC). These receptor sequences come from a woman aged 45-59 years with alopecia areata. Some clones in this sample may be carry-over from other donors' samples.

This clonotype was detected many times. The rearrangement joins TRBV5-5 to TRBJ2-1, with D tentatively TRBD1 (6 bases). In germline, CDR1 is SGHKS, CDR2 YYEKEE (reference sequence). The CDR3 has 13 amino acids. The V end was cut by 4 bases, the J end by 3 bases, with 8 bases between. CDR3 nucleotide sequence: TGTGCCAGCAGCATACAGGGCTACAATGAGCAGTTCTTC. It yields the protein CASSIQGYNEQFF.

This chain connects TRBV6-5 to TRBJ1-1; 9 nucleotides line up with TRBD1. V trimming: 5 bases; J trimming: 7 bases; junction bases outside the gene matches: 14. Germline-derived CDR1 and CDR2 are MNHEY and SVGAGI. The CDR3 spans 16 residues. CDR3 region: CASSTPGQGVKLEAFF. The CDR3 DNA is TGTGCCAGCAGTACTCCGGGACAGGGTGTGAAACTTGAAGCTTTCTTT.

This clonotype was recorded many times. The rearrangement joins TRBV14 to TRBJ2-1; 7 bases are a match to TRBD1. Germline-derived CDR1 and CDR2 are SGHDN and FVKESK. The CDR3 consists of 15 residues. The V segment lost 3 bases and the J segment 7 bases; nucleotides outside the gene matches: 9. In nucleotides, the CDR3 is TGTGCCAGCAGCCAGGGTGACAGGGTTCGTAATGAGCAGTTCTTC. Translating gives CASSQGDRVRNEQFF.

This clonotype appeared many times. The rearrangement uses TRBV6-5 and TRBJ2-6; 8 bases fit TRBD1. This CDR3 has 16 residues. J gave up 0 bases and V 5 bases, and 3 bases lay outside the gene matches. Germline CDR1 is MNHEY and CDR2 is SVGAGI. CDR3 sequence reads: CASSTGGISGANVLTF. In DNA, the CDR3 is TGTGCCAGCAGTACAGGGGGGATCTCTGGGGCCAACGTCCTGACTTTC.

This clonotype has a handful of counts. V gene TRBV12-3 or TRBV12-4 combines with J gene TRBJ1-5, with D uncertain. The V gene lost 3 bases and the J gene lost 6 bases, with 6 bases spanning the gap. This CDR3 contains 12 residues. The CDR3 DNA follows: TGTGCCAGCAGTTTTGGAAGTCAGCCCCAGCATTTT. It is translated as CASSFGSQPQHF.

This chain uses TRBV9 with TRBJ2-4; maybe TRBD1 (5 bases). Germline CDR1 and CDR2: SGDLS and YYNGEE. Trimming left V 2 bases short and J 9 bases short, with 9 bases between. The length of the CDR3 is 12 residues. CDR3 sequence (DNA): TGTGCCAGCAGCGTTGACAGCAGCATTCAGTACTTC. Amino acid sequence: CASSVDSSIQYF.

This clonotype was recorded a few times. The CDR3: CASSPIAGSSGANVLTF. The DNA for the CDR3 is TGTGCCAGCAGTCCAATCGCGGGAAGCTCTGGGGCCAACGTCCTGACTTTC. V and J are TRBV25-1 and TRBJ2-6; D perhaps matches TRBD2 (6 bases). V lost 5 bases and J lost 0, with 14 bases in between. This CDR3 contains 17 residues. The germline V gene encodes CDR1 MGHDK and CDR2 SYGVNS.

In regard to this clonotype: A much larger clone is a single base away; this may be a read error. This chain uses TRBV7-8 with TRBJ2-5; 7 bases fit TRBD2. The CDR3 length is 14 residues. In germline, CDR1 is SGHVS, CDR2 FQNEAQ. The CDR3 nucleotides are TGTCCCAGCAGCTTAGGACTAGTCTCCGAGACCCAGTACTTC. It encodes CPSSLGLVSETQYF.

The V gene is TRBV28, the J gene TRBJ2-5; D unresolved. Trimming stripped 6 bases from V and 3 bases from J, with 8 bases between. This CDR3 is 12 amino acids long. The germline gives CDR1 MDHEN, CDR2 SYDVKM. The CDR3 loop reads CASSDKKETQYF. The CDR3 nucleotides read TGTGCCAGCAGCGACAAGAAAGAGACCCAGTACTTC.

This clonotype was observed a few times. This chain links TRBV19 with TRBJ2-5; TRBD1 aligns across 7 bases. This CDR3 comprises 15 residues. Germline V CDR1 and CDR2: LNHDA, SQIVND (reference sequence). Trimming cost V 7 bases and J 2 bases; bases outside gene matches: 10. DNA for the CDR3: TGTGCCAGTACCGAGGGCCCCAGGGGGCAAGAGACCCAGTACTTC. Protein: CASTEGPRGQETQYF. Supplemented by reference TRBV19 and TRBJ2-5, the full variable domain reads DGGITQSPKYLFRKEGQNVTLSCEQNLNHDAMYWYRQDPGQGLRLIYYSQIVNDFQKGDIAEGYSVSREKKESFPLTVTSAQKNPTAFYLCASTEGPRGQETQYFGPGTRLLVL.